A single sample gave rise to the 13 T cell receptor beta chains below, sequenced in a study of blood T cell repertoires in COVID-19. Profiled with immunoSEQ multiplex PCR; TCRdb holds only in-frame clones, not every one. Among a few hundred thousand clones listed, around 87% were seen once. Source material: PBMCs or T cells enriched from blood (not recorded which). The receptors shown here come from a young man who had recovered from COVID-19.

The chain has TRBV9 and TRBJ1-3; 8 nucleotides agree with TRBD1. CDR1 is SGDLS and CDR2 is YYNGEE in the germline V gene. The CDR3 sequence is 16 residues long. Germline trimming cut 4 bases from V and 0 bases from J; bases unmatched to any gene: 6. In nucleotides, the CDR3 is TGTGCCAGCAGCTCCCAGGGGGCAGTCTCTGGAAACACCATATATTTT. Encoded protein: CASSSQGAVSGNTIYF.

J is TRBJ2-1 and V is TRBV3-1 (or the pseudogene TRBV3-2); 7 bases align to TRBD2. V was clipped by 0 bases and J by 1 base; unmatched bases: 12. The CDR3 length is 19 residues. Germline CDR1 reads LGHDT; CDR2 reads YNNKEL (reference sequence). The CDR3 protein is CASSQERLNRGGSYNEQFF. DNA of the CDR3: TGTGCCAGCAGCCAAGAACGCCTGAATCGCGGGGGATCCTACAATGAGCAGTTCTTC.

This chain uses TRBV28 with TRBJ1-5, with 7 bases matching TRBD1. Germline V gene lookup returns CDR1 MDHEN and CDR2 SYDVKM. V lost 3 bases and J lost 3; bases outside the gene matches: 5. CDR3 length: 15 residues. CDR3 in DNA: TGTGCCAGCAGTTTTATTGACAGGGACAATCAGCCCCAGCATTTT. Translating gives CASSFIDRDNQPQHF.

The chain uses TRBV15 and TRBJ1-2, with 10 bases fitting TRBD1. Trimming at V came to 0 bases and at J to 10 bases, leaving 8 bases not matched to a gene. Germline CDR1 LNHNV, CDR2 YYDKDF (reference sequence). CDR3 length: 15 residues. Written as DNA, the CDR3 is TGTGCCACCAGCAGAGAGGGACAGGGGTCTCGGGCCTACACCTTC. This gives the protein CATSREGQGSRAYTF.

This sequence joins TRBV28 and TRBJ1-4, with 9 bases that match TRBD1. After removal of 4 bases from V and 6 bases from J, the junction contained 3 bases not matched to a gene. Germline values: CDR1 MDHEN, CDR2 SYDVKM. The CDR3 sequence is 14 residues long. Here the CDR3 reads CASSSGQGDEKLFF. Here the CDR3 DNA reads TGTGCCAGCAGTTCGGGACAGGGCGATGAAAAACTGTTTTTT.

The CDR3, as DNA: TGTGCCACCAGTCAGCGGGAGATCCAGACCCAGTACTTC. It yields the protein CATSQREIQTQYF. V gene TRBV24-1 combines with J gene TRBJ2-5; 8 nucleotides align to TRBD2. Germline CDR1 is KGHDR and CDR2 is SFDVKD. The CDR3 has 13 amino acids. J lost 6 bases, V lost 6 bases, and 5 bases had no gene match.

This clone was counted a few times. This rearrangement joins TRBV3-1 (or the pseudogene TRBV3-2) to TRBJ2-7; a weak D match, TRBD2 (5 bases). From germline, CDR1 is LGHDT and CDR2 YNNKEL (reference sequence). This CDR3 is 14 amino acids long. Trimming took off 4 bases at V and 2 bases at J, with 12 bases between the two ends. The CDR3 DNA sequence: TGTGCCAGCAGCCGGACTTTTACGACCTACGAGCAGTACTTC. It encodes CASSRTFTTYEQYF.

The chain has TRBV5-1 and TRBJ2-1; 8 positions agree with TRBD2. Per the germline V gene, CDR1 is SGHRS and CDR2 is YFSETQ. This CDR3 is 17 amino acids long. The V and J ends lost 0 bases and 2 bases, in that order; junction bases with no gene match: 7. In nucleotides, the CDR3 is TGCGCCAGCAGCTTGGAGTTTAGCGGGGTAACCTACAATGAGCAGTTCTTC. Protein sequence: CASSLEFSGVTYNEQFF.

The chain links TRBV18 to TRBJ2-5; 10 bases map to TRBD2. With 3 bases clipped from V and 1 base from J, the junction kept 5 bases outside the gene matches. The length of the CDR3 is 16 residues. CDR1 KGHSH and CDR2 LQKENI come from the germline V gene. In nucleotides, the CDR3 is TGTGCCAGCTCACCGCTAGCGGGAGACCCCCAAGAGACCCAGTACTTC. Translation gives CASSPLAGDPQETQYF.

The CDR3 loop is CASSVSSNQPQHF. Here the CDR3 DNA reads TGCGCCAGCAGTGTTAGTAGCAATCAGCCCCAGCATTTT. This chain connects TRBV10-2 to TRBJ1-5; the D is unclear. CDR3 length: 13 residues. Germline CDR1 and CDR2: WSHSY and SAAADI. Trimming stripped 4 bases from V and 0 bases from J, with 4 bases between.

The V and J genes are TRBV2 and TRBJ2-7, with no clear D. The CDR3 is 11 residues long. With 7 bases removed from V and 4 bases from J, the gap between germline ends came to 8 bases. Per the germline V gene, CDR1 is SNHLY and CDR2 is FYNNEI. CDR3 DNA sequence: TGTGCCAGCACCGAGACTTACGAGCAGTACTTC. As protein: CASTETYEQYF.

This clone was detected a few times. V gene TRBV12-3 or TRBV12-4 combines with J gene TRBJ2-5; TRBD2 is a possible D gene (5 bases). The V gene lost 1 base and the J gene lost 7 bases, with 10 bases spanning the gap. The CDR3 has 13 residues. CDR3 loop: CASSLEFRGTQYF. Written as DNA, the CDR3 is TGTGCCAGCAGTTTAGAGTTCCGGGGGACCCAGTACTTC.

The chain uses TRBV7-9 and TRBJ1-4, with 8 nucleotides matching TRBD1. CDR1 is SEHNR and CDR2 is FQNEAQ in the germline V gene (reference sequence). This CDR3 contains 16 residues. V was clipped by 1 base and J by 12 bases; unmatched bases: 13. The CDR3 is CASSLVFSQGAGELFF. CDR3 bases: TGTGCCAGCAGCTTAGTGTTTTCGCAGGGGGCCGGGGAACTGTTTTTT.